These T cell receptor beta chains were read from a single sample in a study of regulatory T cells in long-lasting Graves disease. TCRdb used MiXCR to reprocess the multiplex PCR reads, holding one entry per CDR3 protein. The profile shows roughly 450,000 distinct CDR3 sequences, about 20% of them singletons. The sequences come from peripheral blood mononuclear cells (PBMCs), collected when the disease was refractory, from a patient treated with antithyroid drugs. The receptor source for this set is a female donor with Graves disease. Both conserved end residues are trimmed from each CDR3. The D gene is left open where the match is weak.

>TRBV19|-|TRBJ2-5
APRVGREETQY
>TRBV7-8|-|TRBJ2-4
ASSPREQAKNIQY
>TRBV2|-|TRBJ2-6
ASRDGSGANVLT
>TRBV6-2/TRBV6-3|-|TRBJ2-7
ASSYLPQGAYEQY
>TRBV11-3|-|TRBJ2-4
ASSRDPAGIGY
>TRBV4-1|-|TRBJ2-5
ASSQVVAVETQY
>TRBV7-2|TRBD2|TRBJ2-3
ASSQGLVPNTQY
>TRBV20-1|TRBD1|TRBJ2-5
SAQTGLQETQY
>TRBV6-4|-|TRBJ2-2
ASTPFANTGELF
>TRBV20-1|TRBD1|TRBJ1-5
SATTGGSYSNQPQH
>TRBV7-2|TRBD2|TRBJ2-3
ASSLREGYTDTQY
>TRBV11-2|-|TRBJ1-2
ASSLIGGSGYT
>TRBV20-1|-|TRBJ2-4
SARDTSGLGKNIQY
>TRBV7-2|TRBD2|TRBJ2-5
ASTQVGGGIQETQY
>TRBV19|-|TRBJ1-2
ASSTDSLSGYT
>TRBV2|-|TRBJ2-5
ASSEFGGQVTQY
>TRBV7-2|-|TRBJ2-3
ASSFGRAGTDTQY
>TRBV6-1|TRBD1|TRBJ2-3
ASSPGQADTQY
>TRBV6-1|-|TRBJ2-1
ASTDSTGHPFSEQF
>TRBV3-1|-|TRBJ1-3
ASSQDLITSGDTIY
>TRBV19|-|TRBJ2-5
ASSITGYETQY
>TRBV5-5|TRBD1|TRBJ1-1
ASSFRTGGNTEAF
>TRBV5-6|-|TRBJ1-6
ASSTGVESPLH
>TRBV4-1|TRBD2|TRBJ2-7
ASSQVAGGGYEQY
>TRBV30|-|TRBJ2-2
AWSGHTGELL
>TRBV7-2|-|TRBJ2-5
ASSFRVGTQY
>TRBV6-1|TRBD2|TRBJ2-5
ASSPSSGRPYETQY
>TRBV7-6|-|TRBJ1-5
ASSLGGQGNQPQH